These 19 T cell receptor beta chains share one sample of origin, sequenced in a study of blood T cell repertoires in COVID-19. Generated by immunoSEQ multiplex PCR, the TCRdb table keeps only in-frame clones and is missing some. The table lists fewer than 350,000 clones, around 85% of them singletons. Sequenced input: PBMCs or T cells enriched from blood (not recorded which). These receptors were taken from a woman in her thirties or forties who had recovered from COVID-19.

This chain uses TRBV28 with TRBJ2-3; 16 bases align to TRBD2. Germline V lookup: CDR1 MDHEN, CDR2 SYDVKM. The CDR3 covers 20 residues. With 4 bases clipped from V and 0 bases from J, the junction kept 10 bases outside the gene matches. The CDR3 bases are TGTGCCAGCAGTTCGATGGGACTAGCGGGAGGGGTAACTAGCACAGATACGCAGTATTTT. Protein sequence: CASSSMGLAGGVTSTDTQYF. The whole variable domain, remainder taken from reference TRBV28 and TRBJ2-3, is DVKVTQSSRYLVKRTGEKVFLECVQDMDHENMFWYRQDPGLGLRLIYFSYDVKMKEKGDIPEGYSVSREKKERFSLILESASTNQTSMYLCASSSMGLAGGVTSTDTQYFGPGTRLTVL.

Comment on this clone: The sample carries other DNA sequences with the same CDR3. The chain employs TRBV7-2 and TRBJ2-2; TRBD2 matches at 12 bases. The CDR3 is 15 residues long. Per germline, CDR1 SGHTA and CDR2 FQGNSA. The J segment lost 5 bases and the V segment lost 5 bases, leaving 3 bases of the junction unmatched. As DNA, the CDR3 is TGTGCCAGCAGCCAAGGACTAGCGGGAACCGGGGAGCTGTTTTTT. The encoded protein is CASSQGLAGTGELFF.

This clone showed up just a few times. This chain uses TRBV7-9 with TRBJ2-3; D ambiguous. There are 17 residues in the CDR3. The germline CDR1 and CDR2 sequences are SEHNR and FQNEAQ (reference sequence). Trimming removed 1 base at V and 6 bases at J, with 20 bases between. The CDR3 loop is CASSLGYGSKPQDTQYF. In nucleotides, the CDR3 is TGTGCCAGCAGCTTAGGCTATGGGTCAAAACCACAGGATACGCAGTATTTT.

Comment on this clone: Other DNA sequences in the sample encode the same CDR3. The chain's CDR3 is CASSPGTGGDTQYF. CDR3 DNA sequence: TGTGCCAGCAGCCCGGGTACGGGGGGGGATACGCAGTATTTT. The V call is TRBV7-6, the J call TRBJ2-3, with 8 bases aligning to TRBD2. The germline gives CDR1 SGHVS, CDR2 FNYEAQ. V was clipped by 5 bases and J by 6 bases; unmatched bases: 7. The CDR3 is made up of 14 amino acids. Full variable domain (remainder filled in from reference TRBV7-6 and TRBJ2-3): GAGVSQSPRYKVTKRGQDVALRCDPISGHVSLYWYRQALGQGPEFLTYFNYEAQQDKSGLPNDRFSAERPEGSISTLTIQRTEQRDSAMYRCASSPGTGGDTQYFGPGTRLTVL.

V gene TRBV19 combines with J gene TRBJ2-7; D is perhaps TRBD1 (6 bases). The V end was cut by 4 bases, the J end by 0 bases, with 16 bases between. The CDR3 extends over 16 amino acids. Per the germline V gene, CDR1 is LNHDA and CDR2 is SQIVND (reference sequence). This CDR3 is CASSKPTGFISYEQYF. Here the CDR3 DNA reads TGTGCCAGTAGTAAACCTACAGGGTTTATCTCCTACGAGCAGTACTTC.

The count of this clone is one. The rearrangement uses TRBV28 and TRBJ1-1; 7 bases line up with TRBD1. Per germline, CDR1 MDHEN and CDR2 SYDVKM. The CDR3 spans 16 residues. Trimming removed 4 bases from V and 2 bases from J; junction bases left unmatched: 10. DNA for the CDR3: TGTGCCAGCAGTTCCTCGGACAGGCTTGTAAACACTGAAGCTTTCTTT. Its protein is CASSSSDRLVNTEAFF.

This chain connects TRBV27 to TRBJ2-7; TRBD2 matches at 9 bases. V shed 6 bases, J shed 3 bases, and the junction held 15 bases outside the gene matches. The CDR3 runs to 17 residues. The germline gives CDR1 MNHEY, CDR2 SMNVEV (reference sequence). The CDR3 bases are TGTGCCAGCAGGCCGGCGGGGGGGCCCGAAGGCATCTACGAGCAGTACTTC. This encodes CASRPAGGPEGIYEQYF.

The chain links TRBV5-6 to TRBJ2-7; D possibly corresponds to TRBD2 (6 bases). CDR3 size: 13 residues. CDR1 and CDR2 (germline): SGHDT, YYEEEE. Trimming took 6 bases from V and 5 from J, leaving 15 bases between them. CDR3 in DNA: TGTGCCAGCAACACGATGGGCGGGGACGAGCAGTACTTC. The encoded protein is CASNTMGGDEQYF.

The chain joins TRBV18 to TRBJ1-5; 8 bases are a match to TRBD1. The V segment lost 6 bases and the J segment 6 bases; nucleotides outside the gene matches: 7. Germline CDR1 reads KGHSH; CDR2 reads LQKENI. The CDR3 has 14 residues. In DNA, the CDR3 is TGTGCCAGCTCCACCGGGGACAGGAGTCAGCCCCAGCATTTT. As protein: CASSTGDRSQPQHF.

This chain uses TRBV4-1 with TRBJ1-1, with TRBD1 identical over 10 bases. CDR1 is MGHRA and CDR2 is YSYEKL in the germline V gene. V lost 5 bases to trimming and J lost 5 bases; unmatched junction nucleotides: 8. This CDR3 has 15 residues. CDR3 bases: TGCGCCAGCAGCGTCCAACCGGGACAGGGGACTGAAGCTTTCTTT. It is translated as CASSVQPGQGTEAFF.

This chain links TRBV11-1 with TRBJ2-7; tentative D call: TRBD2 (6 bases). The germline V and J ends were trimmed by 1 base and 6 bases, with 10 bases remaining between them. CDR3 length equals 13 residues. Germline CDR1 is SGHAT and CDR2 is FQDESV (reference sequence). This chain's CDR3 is CASSLEEGSEQYF. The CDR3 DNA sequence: TGTGCCAGCAGCTTAGAGGAGGGTTCCGAGCAGTACTTC.

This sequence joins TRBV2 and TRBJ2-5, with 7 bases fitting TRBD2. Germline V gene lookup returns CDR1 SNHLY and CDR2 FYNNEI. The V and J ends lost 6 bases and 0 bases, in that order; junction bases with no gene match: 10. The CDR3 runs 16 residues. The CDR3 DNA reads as TGTGCCAGCAGCGCCGGGAGCCTAGCGGACCAAGAGACCCAGTACTTC. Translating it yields CASSAGSLADQETQYF. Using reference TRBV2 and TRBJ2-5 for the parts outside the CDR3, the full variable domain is EPEVTQTPSHQVTQMGQEVILRCVPISNHLYFYWYRQILGQKVEFLVSFYNNEISEKSEIFDDQFSVERPDGSNFTLKIRSTKLEDSAMYFCASSAGSLADQETQYFGPGTRLLVL.

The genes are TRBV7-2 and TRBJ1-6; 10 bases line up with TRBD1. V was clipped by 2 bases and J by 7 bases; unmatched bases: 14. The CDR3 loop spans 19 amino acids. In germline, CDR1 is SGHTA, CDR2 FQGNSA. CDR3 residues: CASSLSRRGTGAPNSPLHF. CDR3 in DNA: TGTGCCAGCAGCTTATCTCGCCGGGGGACAGGGGCTCCGAATTCACCCCTCCACTTT.

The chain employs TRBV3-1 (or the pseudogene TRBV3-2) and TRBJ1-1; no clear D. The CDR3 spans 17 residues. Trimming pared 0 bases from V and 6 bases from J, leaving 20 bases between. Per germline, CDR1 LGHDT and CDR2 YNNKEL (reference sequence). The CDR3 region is CASSQDGRGSGGPEAFF. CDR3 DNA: TGTGCCAGCAGCCAAGACGGGAGAGGGTCTGGTGGGCCTGAAGCTTTCTTT.

In DNA form, the CDR3 reads TGTGCCATCAGTGAGCTTGGGACTAGTCTTCACTACGAGCAGTACTTC. Its translation: CAISELGTSLHYEQYF. V and J are TRBV10-3 and TRBJ2-7, with 8 nucleotides matching TRBD2. The V and J ends lost 2 bases and 3 bases, in that order; junction bases with no gene match: 9. The CDR3 is 16 residues long. From germline, CDR1 is ENHRY and CDR2 SYGVKD.

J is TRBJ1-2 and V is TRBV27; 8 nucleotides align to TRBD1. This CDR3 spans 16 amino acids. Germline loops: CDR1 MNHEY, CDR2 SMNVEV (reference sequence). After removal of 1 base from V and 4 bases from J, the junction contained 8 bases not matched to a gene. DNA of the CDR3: TGTGCCAGCAGTTTATGGGGGTCGACAGGGGTCTATGGCTACACCTTC. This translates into CASSLWGSTGVYGYTF.

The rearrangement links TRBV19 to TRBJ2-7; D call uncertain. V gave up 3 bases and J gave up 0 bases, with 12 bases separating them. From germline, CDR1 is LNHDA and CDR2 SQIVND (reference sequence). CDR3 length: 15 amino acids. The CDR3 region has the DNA TGTGCCAGTAGTATGGCAGAAAGAACCTCCTACGAGCAGTACTTC. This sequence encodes CASSMAERTSYEQYF.

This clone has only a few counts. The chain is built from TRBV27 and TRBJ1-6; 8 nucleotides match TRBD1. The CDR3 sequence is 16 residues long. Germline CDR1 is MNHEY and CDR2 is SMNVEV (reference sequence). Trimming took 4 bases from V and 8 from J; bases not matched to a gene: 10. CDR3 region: CASSYRQGRFDSPLHF. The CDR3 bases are TGTGCCAGCAGTTATCGACAGGGGAGGTTCGATTCACCCCTCCACTTT.

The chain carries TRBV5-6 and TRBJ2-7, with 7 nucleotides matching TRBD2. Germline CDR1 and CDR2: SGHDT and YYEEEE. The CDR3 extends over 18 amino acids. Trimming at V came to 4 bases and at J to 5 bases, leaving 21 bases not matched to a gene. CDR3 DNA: TGTGCCAGCAGCAAACGCGGCGGGAACGGGCGGGAGCGTGACGAGCAGTACTTC. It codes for CASSKRGGNGRERDEQYF.